The T cell receptor (beta chain) described here comes from a study of regulatory T cells in long-lasting Graves disease. Overall study: It was over 5 years of antithyroid drugs, with positive TSH receptor antibodies, that meant persistent Graves' disease. Whole-study results and caveats: Persistent disease was characterized by preferential usage of TRBV28, TRBJ1-2 and TRBJ2-5.

This clonotype appeared many times. Its target is not known. Arm-PCR of CDR3 regions with iRepertoire HTBI primers generated TCR beta libraries. MiXCR was run by TCRdb on the multiplex PCR reads, yielding one entry per CDR3 protein. The data contain 250,000 to 300,000 distinct CDR3 sequences, approximately 20% of them seen just once; the ten biggest clones take up more than 50%. Regarding time point: persistent/refractory GD, antithyroid drugs over 5 years with positive TRAb. Researchers made the TCR library from RNA that was extracted from PBMCs. The CDR3 runs 14 residues. The ends were cut back, 3 bases at V and 7 bases at J, with 12 bases in the middle.

The specimen was peripheral blood mononuclear cells (PBMCs), collected when the disease was refractory, from a patient treated with antithyroid drugs. The sequence derives from a female donor with Graves disease. This rearrangement joins TRBV12-3 or TRBV12-4 to TRBJ1-4; maybe TRBD1 (5 bases). DNA for the CDR3: TGTGCCAGCAGTTTGGGGCAGGGTACTGAAAAACTGTTTTTT. The encoded protein is CASSLGQGTEKLFF.